This record concerns one T cell receptor (beta chain) sequence. Its matching antigen is unknown. This sample is drawn from a study of T cell repertoires in cytomegalovirus infection. Overall study: It can be stated that public TCR beta signatures indicated CMV infection as well as a matching HLA type. Study observations and caveats: The response measured ex vivo was dominated by TCR beta clonotypes (HLA-C-restricted and CMV-specific).

This CDR3 is 13 amino acids long. V lost 10 bases and J lost 0; bases outside the gene matches: 4. From germline, CDR1 is ENHRY and CDR2 SYGVKD. One entry per CDR3 protein results from TCRdb running MiXCR on the reads. The sample comprises approximately 140,000 distinct CDR3 sequences, approximately 9.2% of which are singletons, and about 9.5% rests with the top ten. The sample comprised PBMCs. This sequence joins TRBV10-3 and TRBJ1-1, with 8 bases identical to TRBD1. The sequence derives from a human donor in good health (CMV status not recorded). Some clones in this sample may be carry-over from other donors' samples. CDR3 in amino acids: CATGQGMNTEAFF. The CDR3 DNA sequence: TGTGCCACCGGACAGGGAATGAACACTGAAGCTTTCTTT.